The rows below give T cell receptor beta chains drawn from one sample of a study of T cells after yellow fever vaccination. TCRdb itself ran the 5' RACE reads through MiXCR, one entry per CDR3 protein. The sample includes about 320,000 distinct CDR3 sequences, approximately 4% of them seen just once. The sequences come from PBMCs, collected 15 days after the yellow fever booster vaccination. These receptors all stem from a man between 18 and 35 years old who received the YFV17D yellow fever vaccine. The CDR3 runs from the conserved cysteine through the conserved F or W. The order of the fields is D gene, V gene, J gene, clone size, CDR3 DNA, CDR3 protein. D genes are given only for firm matches. Size tells how often a clone was seen (once, few, many) or the class of an expanded clone, and some rows leave it out.

.,TRBV7-9,TRBJ1-2,few,TGTGCCAGCAGCCCCCGGGCGGGGGCTAACTATGGCTACACCTTC,CASSPRAGANYGYTF
TRBD1,TRBV6-2/TRBV6-3,TRBJ1-4,.,TGTGCCAGCAGCCCGCCGGACAGGGGGCGAACCAATGAAAAACTGTTTTTT,CASSPPDRGRTNEKLFF
.,TRBV5-1,TRBJ1-6,many,TGCGCCAGCAGCTTGGTCCTGGCTGCCGATTCACCCCTCCACTTT,CASSLVLAADSPLHF
.,TRBV28,TRBJ1-5,.,TGTGCCAGCAGTTTCCCCGGTGATCAGCCCCAGCATTTT,CASSFPGDQPQHF
.,TRBV20-1,TRBJ1-5,many,TGCAGTGCTAGAGAGGGGGGCTGGGAGCCCGGAAGTTATAGCAATCAGCCCCAGCATTTT,CSAREGGWEPGSYSNQPQHF
.,TRBV5-5,TRBJ1-1,.,TGTGCCAGCAGCTTTTTGGGAACAATCTCCACTGAAGCTTTCTTT,CASSFLGTISTEAFF
.,TRBV6-5,TRBJ1-3,few,TGTGCCAGCAGTTACTCGAACCCCACGAGCTCTGGAAACACCATATATTTT,CASSYSNPTSSGNTIYF
TRBD2,TRBV20-1,TRBJ2-5,many,TGCAGTGCCACCCAACCGGGGGGGGTAGAGACCCAGTACTTC,CSATQPGGVETQYF
TRBD1,TRBV6-5,TRBJ1-2,many,TGTGCCAGCAGTTACTCTCCAGGGGGCTATGGCTACACCTTC,CASSYSPGGYGYTF
.,TRBV4-1,TRBJ2-1,few,TGCGCCAGCAGCCAAGCGGGGTTGTCCAATGAGCAGTTCTTC,CASSQAGLSNEQFF
TRBD2,TRBV6-5,TRBJ2-1,many,TGTGCCAGCAGCCGACCTTCTAGCGGGGGGCTTTTAAATGAGCAGTTCTTC,CASSRPSSGGLLNEQFF
TRBD1,TRBV2,TRBJ2-1,few,TGTGCCAGCACCGCCTGGACAGGGGGCTACAATGAGCAGTTCTTC,CASTAWTGGYNEQFF
.,TRBV7-2,TRBJ1-1,.,TGTGCCAGCAGCGACGGGGTTGGCTACACTGAAGCTTTCTTT,CASSDGVGYTEAFF
.,TRBV12-3/TRBV12-4,TRBJ1-3,few,TGTGCCAGCAGTTTCCCCTCTGGAAACACCATATATTTT,CASSFPSGNTIYF
TRBD2,TRBV6-5,TRBJ2-1,.,TGTGCCAGCAGTTACACGCGACTAGCCGCTGAGCAGTTCTTC,CASSYTRLAAEQFF
.,TRBV29-1,TRBJ2-3,.,TGCAGCGTTGTTGGGAGGGGGGGGACAGATACGCAGTATTTT,CSVVGRGGTDTQYF
.,TRBV5-1,TRBJ2-7,many,TGCGCCAGCAAGATCTCCGTAGCTAGCTACGAGCAGTACTTC,CASKISVASYEQYF
.,TRBV9,TRBJ2-3,many,TGTGCCAGCAGCGCCGACCATTGGGGCACAGATACGCAGTATTTT,CASSADHWGTDTQYF
TRBD1,TRBV6-5,TRBJ2-7,many,TGTGCCAGCAGTCTCGACAGGGTCGAGCAGTACTTC,CASSLDRVEQYF
.,TRBV18,TRBJ1-2,few,TGTGCCAGCTCACCACAGGGGAGGAGTGGCTACACCTTC,CASSPQGRSGYTF
.,TRBV6-6,TRBJ2-5,.,TGTGCCAGCAGTTGGGCTACAGGGAAACGAGAGACCCAGTACTTC,CASSWATGKRETQYF
.,TRBV20-1,TRBJ1-2,many,TGCAGTGCTAGAGGGGAATTAGGCGGCGTCTATGGCTACACCTTC,CSARGELGGVYGYTF
.,TRBV6-6,TRBJ2-1,few,TGTGCCAGCAGTCCTCTACCGGGACTCTTGAGCTCCTACAATGAGCAGTTCTTC,CASSPLPGLLSSYNEQFF